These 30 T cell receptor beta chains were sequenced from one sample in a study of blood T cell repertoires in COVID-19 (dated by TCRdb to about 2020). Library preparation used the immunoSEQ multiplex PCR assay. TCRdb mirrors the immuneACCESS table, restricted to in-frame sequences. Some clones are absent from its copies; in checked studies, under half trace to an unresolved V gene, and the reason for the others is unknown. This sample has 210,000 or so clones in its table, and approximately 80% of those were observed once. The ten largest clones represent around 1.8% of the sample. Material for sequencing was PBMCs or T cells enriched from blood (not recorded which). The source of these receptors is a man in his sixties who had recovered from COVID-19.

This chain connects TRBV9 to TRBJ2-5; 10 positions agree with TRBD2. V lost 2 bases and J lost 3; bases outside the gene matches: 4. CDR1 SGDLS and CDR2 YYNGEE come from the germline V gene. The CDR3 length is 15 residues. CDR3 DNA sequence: TGTGCCAGCAGCGTTCGGCTAGCGGGGGAAGAGACCCAGTACTTC. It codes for CASSVRLAGEETQYF.

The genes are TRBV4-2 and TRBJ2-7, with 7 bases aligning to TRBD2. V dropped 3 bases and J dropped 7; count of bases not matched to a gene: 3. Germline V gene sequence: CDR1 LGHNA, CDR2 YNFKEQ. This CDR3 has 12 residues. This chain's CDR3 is CASSQGGWEQYF. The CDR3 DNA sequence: TGTGCCAGCAGCCAGGGGGGGTGGGAGCAGTACTTC.

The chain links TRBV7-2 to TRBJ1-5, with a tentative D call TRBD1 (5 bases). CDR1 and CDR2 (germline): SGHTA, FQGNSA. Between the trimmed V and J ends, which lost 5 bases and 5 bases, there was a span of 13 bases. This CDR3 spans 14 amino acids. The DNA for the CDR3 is TGTGCCAGCAGCCCCCAGGGAATCGATCAGCCCCAGCATTTT. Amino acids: CASSPQGIDQPQHF.

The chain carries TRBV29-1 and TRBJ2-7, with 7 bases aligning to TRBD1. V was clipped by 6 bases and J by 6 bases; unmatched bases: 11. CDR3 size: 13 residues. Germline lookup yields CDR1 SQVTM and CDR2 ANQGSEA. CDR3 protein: CSVGQVVGAEQYF. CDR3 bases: TGCAGCGTAGGACAGGTCGTGGGGGCCGAGCAGTACTTC.

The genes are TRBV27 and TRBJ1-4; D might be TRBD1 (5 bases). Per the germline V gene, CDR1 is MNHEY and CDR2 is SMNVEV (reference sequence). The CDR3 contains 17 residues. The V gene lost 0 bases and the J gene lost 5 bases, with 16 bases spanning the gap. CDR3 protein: CASSLSAPQGWNEKLFF. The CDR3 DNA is TGTGCCAGCAGTTTATCGGCCCCGCAGGGATGGAATGAAAAACTGTTTTTT. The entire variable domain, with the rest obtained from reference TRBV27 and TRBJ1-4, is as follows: EAQVTQNPRYLITVTGKKLTVTCSQNMNHEYMSWYRQDPGLGLRQIYYSMNVEVTDKGDVPEGYKVSRKEKRNFPLILESPSPNQTSLYFCASSLSAPQGWNEKLFFGSGTQLSVL.

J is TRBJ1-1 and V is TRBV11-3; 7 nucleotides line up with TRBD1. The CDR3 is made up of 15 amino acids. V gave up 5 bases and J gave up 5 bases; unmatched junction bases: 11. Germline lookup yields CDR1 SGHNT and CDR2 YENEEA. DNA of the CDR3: TGTGCCAGCAGCGAACAGGGTTCCAGGGGGACTGAAGCTTTCTTT. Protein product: CASSEQGSRGTEAFF.

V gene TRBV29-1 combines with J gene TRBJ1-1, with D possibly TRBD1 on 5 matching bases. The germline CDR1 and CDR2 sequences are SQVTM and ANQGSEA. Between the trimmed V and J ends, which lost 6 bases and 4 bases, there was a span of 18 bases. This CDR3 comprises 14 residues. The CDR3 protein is CSVSHGGGVTEAFF. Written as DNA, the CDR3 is TGCAGCGTCTCACACGGGGGAGGGGTCACTGAAGCTTTCTTT.

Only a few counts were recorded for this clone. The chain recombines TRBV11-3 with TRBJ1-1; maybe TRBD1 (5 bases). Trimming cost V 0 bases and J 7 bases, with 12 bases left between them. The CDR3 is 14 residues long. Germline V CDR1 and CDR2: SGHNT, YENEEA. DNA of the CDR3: TGTGCCAGCAGCTTAGAGGGACGGGGGGATGAAGCTTTCTTT. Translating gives CASSLEGRGDEAFF.

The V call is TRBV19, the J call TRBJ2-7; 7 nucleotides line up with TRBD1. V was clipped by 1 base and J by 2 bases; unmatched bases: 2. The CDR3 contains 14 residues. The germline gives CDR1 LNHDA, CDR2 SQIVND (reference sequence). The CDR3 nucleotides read TGTGCCAGTAGTATAGGACAGGGAACCTACGAGCAGTACTTC. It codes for CASSIGQGTYEQYF.

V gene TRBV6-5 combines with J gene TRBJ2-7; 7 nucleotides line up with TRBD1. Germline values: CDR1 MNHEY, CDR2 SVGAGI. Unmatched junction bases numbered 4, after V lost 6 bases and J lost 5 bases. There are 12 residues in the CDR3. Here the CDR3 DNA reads TGTGCCAGCAGGACGACAGGGAACGAGCAGTACTTC. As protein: CASRTTGNEQYF.

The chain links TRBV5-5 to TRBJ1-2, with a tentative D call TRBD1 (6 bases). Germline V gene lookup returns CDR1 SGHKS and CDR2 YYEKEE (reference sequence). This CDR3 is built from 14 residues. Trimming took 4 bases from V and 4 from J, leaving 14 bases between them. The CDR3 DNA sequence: TGTGCCAGCAGCAGAGGGGACAATGGCTATGGCTACACCTTC. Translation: CASSRGDNGYGYTF.

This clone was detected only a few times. The DNA of the CDR3 is TGTGCCAGTAGTCCCACAGGAAGCAGGGATCAGCCCCAGCATTTT. As protein: CASSPTGSRDQPQHF. The genes are TRBV19 and TRBJ1-5, with D possibly matching TRBD1 (5 bases). Trimming stripped 5 bases from V and 5 bases from J, with 16 bases between. In germline, CDR1 is LNHDA, CDR2 SQIVND (reference sequence). This CDR3 comprises 15 residues. The complete variable domain, with remaining parts taken from reference TRBV19 and TRBJ1-5, reads DGGITQSPKYLFRKEGQNVTLSCEQNLNHDAMYWYRQDPGQGLRLIYYSQIVNDFQKGDIAEGYSVSREKKESFPLTVTSAQKNPTAFYLCASSPTGSRDQPQHFGDGTRLSIL.

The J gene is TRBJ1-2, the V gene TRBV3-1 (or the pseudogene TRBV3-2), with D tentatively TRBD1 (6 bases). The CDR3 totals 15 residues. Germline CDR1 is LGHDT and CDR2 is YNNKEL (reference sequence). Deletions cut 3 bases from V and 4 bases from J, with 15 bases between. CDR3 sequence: CASSQAGETGYGYTF. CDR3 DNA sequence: TGTGCCAGCAGCCAGGCAGGGGAGACGGGCTATGGCTACACCTTC.

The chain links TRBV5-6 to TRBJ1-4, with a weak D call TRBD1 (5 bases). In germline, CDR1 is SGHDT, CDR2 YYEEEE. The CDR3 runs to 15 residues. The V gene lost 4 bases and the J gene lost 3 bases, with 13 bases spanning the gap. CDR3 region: CASSRTGEANEKLFF. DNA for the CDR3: TGTGCCAGCAGCCGAACGGGGGAGGCTAATGAAAAACTGTTTTTT.

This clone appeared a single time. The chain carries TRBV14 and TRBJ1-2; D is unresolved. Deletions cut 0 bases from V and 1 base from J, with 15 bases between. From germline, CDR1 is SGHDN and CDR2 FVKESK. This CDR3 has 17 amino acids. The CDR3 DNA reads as TGTGCCAGCAGCCAAGATCGGCGGGGAGATAATAACTATGGCTACACCTTC. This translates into CASSQDRRGDNNYGYTF.

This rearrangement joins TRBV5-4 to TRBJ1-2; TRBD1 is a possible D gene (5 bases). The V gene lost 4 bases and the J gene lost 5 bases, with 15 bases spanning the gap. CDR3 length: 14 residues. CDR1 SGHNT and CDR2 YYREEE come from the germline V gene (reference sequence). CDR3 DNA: TGTGCCAGCAGCCCCGCAGGGTTGGAGTATGGCTACACCTTC. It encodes CASSPAGLEYGYTF.

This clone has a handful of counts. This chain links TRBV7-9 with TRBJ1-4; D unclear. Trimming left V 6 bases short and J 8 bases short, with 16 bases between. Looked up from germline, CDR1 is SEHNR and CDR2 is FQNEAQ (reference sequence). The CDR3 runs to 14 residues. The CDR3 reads CASRQSDGREKLFF. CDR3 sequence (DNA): TGTGCCAGCAGACAGTCGGACGGGAGGGAAAAACTGTTTTTT.

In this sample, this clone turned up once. CDR3 protein: CASSLEGSNQPQHF. CDR3 sequence (DNA): TGCGCCAGCAGCTTAGAGGGTAGCAATCAGCCCCAGCATTTT. The rearrangement uses TRBV5-1 and TRBJ1-5; D remains ambiguous. Germline CDR1 is SGHRS and CDR2 is YFSETQ. Trimming shortened V by 2 bases and J by 0 bases, and 6 bases separated the two germline ends. The length of the CDR3 is 14 residues.

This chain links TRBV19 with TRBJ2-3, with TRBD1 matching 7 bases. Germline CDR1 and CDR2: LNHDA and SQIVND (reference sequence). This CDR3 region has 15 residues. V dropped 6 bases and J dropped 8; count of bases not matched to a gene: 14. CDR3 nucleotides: TGTGCCAGTAGACATCAGGGGGTAGGTGACACTACGCAGTATTTT. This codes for CASRHQGVGDTTQYF.

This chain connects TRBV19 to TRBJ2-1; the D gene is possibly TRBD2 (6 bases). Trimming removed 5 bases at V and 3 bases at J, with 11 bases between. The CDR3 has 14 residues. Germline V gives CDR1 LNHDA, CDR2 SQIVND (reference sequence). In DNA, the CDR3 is TGTGCCAGTAGTCCGGGACTTAACTACAATGAGCAGTTCTTC. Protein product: CASSPGLNYNEQFF.

The CDR3 coding sequence is TGTGCCAGTAGTATAGGCCAGGGGGCCACTGAAGCTTTCTTT. Its protein product is CASSIGQGATEAFF. V usage is TRBV19 and J usage is TRBJ1-1; the match to TRBD1 covers 8 bases. Germline V gene lookup returns CDR1 LNHDA and CDR2 SQIVND (reference sequence). The CDR3 sequence is 14 residues long. After removal of 1 base from V and 4 bases from J, the junction contained 2 bases not matched to a gene.

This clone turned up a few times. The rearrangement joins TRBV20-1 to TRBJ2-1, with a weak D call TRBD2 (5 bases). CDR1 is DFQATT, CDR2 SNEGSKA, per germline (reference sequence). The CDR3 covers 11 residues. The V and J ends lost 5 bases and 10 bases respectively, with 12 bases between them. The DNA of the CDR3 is TGCAGTGCTGCGAGGGCGAGGGAGCAGTTCTTC. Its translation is CSAARAREQFF.

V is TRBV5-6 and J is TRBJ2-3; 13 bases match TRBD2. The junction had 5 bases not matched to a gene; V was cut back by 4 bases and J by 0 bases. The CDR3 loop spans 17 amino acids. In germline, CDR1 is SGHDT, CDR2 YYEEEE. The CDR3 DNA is TGTGCCAGCAGCGTCCAACTAGCGGGGGGGAGCACAGATACGCAGTATTTT. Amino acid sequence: CASSVQLAGGSTDTQYF.

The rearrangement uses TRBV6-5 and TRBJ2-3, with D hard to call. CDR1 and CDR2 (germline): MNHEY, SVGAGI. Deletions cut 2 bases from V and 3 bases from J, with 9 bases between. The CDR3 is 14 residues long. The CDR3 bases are TGTGCCAGCAGTTACGGCGGTGTGACAGATACGCAGTATTTT. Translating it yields CASSYGGVTDTQYF.

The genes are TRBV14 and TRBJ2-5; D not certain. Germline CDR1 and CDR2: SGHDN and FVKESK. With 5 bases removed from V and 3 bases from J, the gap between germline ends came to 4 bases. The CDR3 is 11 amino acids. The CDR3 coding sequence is TGTGCCAGCAGCTCGGAAGAGACCCAGTACTTC. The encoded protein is CASSSEETQYF. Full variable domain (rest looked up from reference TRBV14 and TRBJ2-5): EAGVTQFPSHSVIEKGQTVTLRCDPISGHDNLYWYRRVMGKEIKFLLHFVKESKQDESGMPNNRFLAERTGGTYSTLKVQPAELEDSGVYFCASSSEETQYFGPGTRLLVL.

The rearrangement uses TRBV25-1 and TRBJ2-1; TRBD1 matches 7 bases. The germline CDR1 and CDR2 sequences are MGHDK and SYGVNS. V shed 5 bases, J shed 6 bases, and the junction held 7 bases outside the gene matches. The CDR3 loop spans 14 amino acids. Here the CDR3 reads CASSSVGTANEQFF. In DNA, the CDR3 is TGTGCCAGCAGTTCGGTCGGGACAGCCAATGAGCAGTTCTTC.

Here the CDR3 reads CASVSSYNEQFF. The CDR3 DNA reads as TGTGCCAGCGTGAGCTCCTACAATGAGCAGTTCTTC. The chain recombines TRBV11-2 with TRBJ2-1; D remains ambiguous. Trimming removed 8 bases from V and 0 bases from J, with 5 bases in between. The germline V gene encodes CDR1 SGHAT and CDR2 FQNNGV. The CDR3 is 12 residues long.

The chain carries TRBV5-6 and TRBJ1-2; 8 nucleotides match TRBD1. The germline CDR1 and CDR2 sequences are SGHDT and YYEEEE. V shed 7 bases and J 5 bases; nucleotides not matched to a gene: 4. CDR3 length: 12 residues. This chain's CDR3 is CASGGQGYGYTF. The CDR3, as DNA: TGTGCCAGCGGCGGACAGGGTTATGGCTACACCTTC.

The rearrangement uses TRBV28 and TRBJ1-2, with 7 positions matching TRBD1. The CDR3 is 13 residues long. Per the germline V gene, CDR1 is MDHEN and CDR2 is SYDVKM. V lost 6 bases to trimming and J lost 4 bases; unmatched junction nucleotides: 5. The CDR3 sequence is CASRQGIFYGYTF. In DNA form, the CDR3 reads TGTGCCAGCAGACAGGGGATATTCTATGGCTACACCTTC.

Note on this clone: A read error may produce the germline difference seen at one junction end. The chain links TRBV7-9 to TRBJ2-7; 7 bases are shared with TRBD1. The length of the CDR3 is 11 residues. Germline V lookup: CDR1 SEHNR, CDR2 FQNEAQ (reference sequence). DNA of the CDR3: TGTGCCAGCAGCTCCTGGACAGGCTCTCACTTC. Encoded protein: CASSSWTGSHF. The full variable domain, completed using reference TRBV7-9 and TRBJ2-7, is DTGVSQNPRHKITKRGQNVTFRCDPISEHNRLYWYRQTLGQGPEFLTYFQNEAQLEKSRLLSDRFSAERPKGSFSTLEIQRTEQGDSAMYLCASSSWTGSHFGPGTRLTVT.